Below, 23 T cell receptor beta chains from the same sample are listed, as sequenced in a study of cytomegalovirus exposure and HLA in healthy donors. The PCR was carried out with 60 Vbeta primers and 13 Jbeta primers. Assay used: immunoSEQ multiplex PCR; TCRdb lists only in-frame clones, some missing. The table shows about 120,000 clones, with roughly 9% occurring only once. The sequenced material came from PBMCs. These receptors came from a woman aged 40 to 50 in good health and CMV-seropositive.

The genes are TRBV2 and TRBJ1-1; D remains unclear. The length of the CDR3 is 14 residues. The V gene's germline CDR1 is SNHLY and CDR2 FYNNEI. Trimming stripped 0 bases from V and 4 bases from J, with 9 bases between. CDR3 sequence (DNA): TGTGCCAGCAGTGAAGCGTTCGGGTCCACTGAAGCTTTCTTT. Protein product: CASSEAFGSTEAFF.

This clone was recorded a few times. The chain combines TRBV7-6 with TRBJ1-5; no definite D call. This CDR3 region has 15 residues. CDR1 is SGHVS, CDR2 FNYEAQ, per germline. V was shortened by 1 base and J by 0 bases, with 7 bases between the two germline ends. CDR3 amino acids: CASSLGWSSNQPQHF. CDR3 in DNA: TGTGCCAGCAGCTTAGGTTGGAGTAGCAATCAGCCCCAGCATTTT.

The J gene is TRBJ2-7, the V gene TRBV5-1; TRBD1 matches 10 bases. Looked up from germline, CDR1 is SGHRS and CDR2 is YFSETQ. The CDR3 has 15 residues. The ends lost 6 bases at V and 12 bases at J; junction bases unmatched: 18. DNA for the CDR3: TGCGCCAGCACCTACGCCGGGACAGGGGATAGTGCACGGTACTTC. Its protein is CASTYAGTGDSARYF. Using reference TRBV5-1 and TRBJ2-7 for the parts outside the CDR3, the full variable domain is KAGVTQTPRYLIKTRGQQVTLSCSPISGHRSVSWYQQTPGQGLQFLFEYFSETQRNKGNFPGRFSGRQFSNSRSEMNVSTLELGDSALYLCASTYAGTGDSARYFGPGTRLTVT.

This clone occurred a few times. The rearrangement uses TRBV11-1 and TRBJ1-2; tentatively, D is TRBD1 (5 bases). Germline V gene sequence: CDR1 SGHAT, CDR2 FQDESV (reference sequence). CDR3 length: 13 residues. The V gene lost 3 bases and the J gene lost 2 bases, with 7 bases spanning the gap. CDR3 coding DNA: TGTGCCAGCAGCTTGGGGCAGAACTATGGCTACACCTTC. Translated, it gives CASSLGQNYGYTF.

A few counts support this clone. This sequence joins TRBV5-1 and TRBJ2-3, with 8 bases lining up with TRBD1. The CDR3 is 15 residues long. V was pared by 4 bases and J by 3 bases, with 7 bases of the junction left unmatched. Germline V lookup: CDR1 SGHRS, CDR2 YFSETQ. CDR3: CASSESRGPTDTQYF. CDR3 DNA: TGCGCCAGCAGCGAGAGCAGGGGGCCGACAGATACGCAGTATTTT.

The V and J genes are TRBV7-3 and TRBJ2-7; the match to TRBD1 covers 8 bases. The CDR3 extends over 16 amino acids. With V trimmed by 5 bases and J by 0 bases, 9 bases remained unmatched. Germline CDR1 reads SGHTA; CDR2 reads FQGTGA. The CDR3 is CASSPGGQGSSYEQYF. The CDR3 region has the DNA TGTGCCAGCAGCCCAGGGGGCCAGGGGAGCTCCTACGAGCAGTACTTC.

Only a few counts were recorded for this clone. Here the CDR3 DNA reads TGTGCCAGCAGCTTAGGGGGCAGGTTCACTGAAGCTTTCTTT. It specifies CASSLGGRFTEAFF. The rearrangement joins TRBV7-9 to TRBJ1-1, with TRBD1 as a possible D gene (5 bases). CDR1 is SEHNR, CDR2 FQNEAQ, per germline (reference sequence). V was shortened by 1 base and J by 4 bases, with 10 bases between the two germline ends. The CDR3 covers 14 residues.

This clone appeared a few times. The rearrangement links TRBV5-6 to TRBJ2-3; 9 bases fit TRBD2. V dropped 0 bases and J dropped 4; count of bases not matched to a gene: 0. This CDR3 contains 14 residues. The germline gives CDR1 SGHDT, CDR2 YYEEEE. This CDR3 reads CASSLGLAADTQYF. As DNA, the CDR3 is TGTGCCAGCAGCTTGGGACTAGCGGCAGATACGCAGTATTTT.

The chain employs TRBV25-1 and TRBJ1-5; D is possibly TRBD1 (5 bases). CDR1 is MGHDK and CDR2 is SYGVNS in the germline V gene. This CDR3 contains 14 residues. Trimming stripped 3 bases from V and 6 bases from J, with 12 bases between. The CDR3 protein is CASSDREYGQPQHF. As DNA, the CDR3 is TGTGCCAGCAGTGACAGGGAATATGGTCAGCCCCAGCATTTT.

The chain uses TRBV7-2 and TRBJ1-4; tentatively, D is TRBD1 (6 bases). CDR3 length: 14 residues. CDR1 SGHTA and CDR2 FQGNSA come from the germline V gene. V lost 4 bases, J lost 5 bases, and 11 bases lay in between. CDR3 DNA: TGTGCCAGCAGCTCCGGTCAGGGGAATGAAAAACTGTTTTTT. Protein product: CASSSGQGNEKLFF.

The chain recombines TRBV19 with TRBJ2-1; 11 bases fit TRBD2. The CDR3 length is 16 residues. V lost 5 bases, J lost 4 bases, and 7 bases stayed unmatched. The V gene's germline CDR1 is LNHDA and CDR2 SQIVND (reference sequence). In DNA, the CDR3 is TGTGCCAGTAGTCCTCTGTCTAGCGGGGGGTACAATGAGCAGTTCTTC. Its protein product is CASSPLSSGGYNEQFF.

This clone has just a few counts. This chain joins TRBV30 and TRBJ2-2; no clear D. The germline V gene has CDR1 GTSNPN and CDR2 SVGIG (reference sequence). Trimming took off 5 bases at V and 1 base at J, with 8 bases between the two ends. There are 13 residues in the CDR3. The CDR3 DNA is TGTGCCTGGGAGGTAGGGAACACCGGGGAGCTGTTTTTT. It codes for CAWEVGNTGELFF.

In this sample, this clone turned up a few times. The chain carries TRBV5-1 and TRBJ2-3; a weak D match, TRBD1 (5 bases). This CDR3 spans 13 amino acids. V was shortened by 0 bases and J by 4 bases, with 6 bases between the two germline ends. Germline CDR1 reads SGHRS; CDR2 reads YFSETQ. This chain's CDR3 is CASSLVGADTQYF. DNA for the CDR3: TGCGCCAGCAGCTTGGTAGGGGCAGATACGCAGTATTTT.

This clone was seen a handful of times. The CDR3 end shows no conserved phenylalanine or tryptophan, and so a read error is likely. The V and J genes are TRBV6-1 and TRBJ1-1; D is unclear. This CDR3 has 13 residues. The V gene's germline CDR1 is MNHNS and CDR2 SASEGT. The CDR3: CASSESVKTEAFL. The CDR3 bases are TGTGCCAGCAGTGAGTCGGTGAAAACTGAAGCTTTCTTG.

This clone has just a few counts. This sequence joins TRBV30 and TRBJ2-7; D unresolved. The CDR3 length is 12 residues. From germline, CDR1 is GTSNPN and CDR2 SVGIG (reference sequence). Between the trimmed V and J ends, which lost 5 bases and 3 bases, there was a span of 11 bases. CDR3 protein: CAWSATVYEQYF. The CDR3 nucleotides are TGTGCCTGGTCAGCAACAGTCTACGAGCAGTACTTC. Based on the CDR3 plus reference TRBV30 and TRBJ2-7, the full variable domain is SQTIHQWPATLVQPVGSPLSLECTVEGTSNPNLYWYRQAAGRGLQLLFYSVGIGQISSEVPQNLSASRPQDRQFILSSKKLLLSDSGFYLCAWSATVYEQYFGPGTRLTVT.

J is TRBJ1-2 and V is TRBV11-2, with 9 bases that match TRBD1. This CDR3 is built from 13 residues. V was clipped by 3 bases and J by 8 bases; unmatched bases: 4. The V gene's germline CDR1 is SGHAT and CDR2 FQNNGV. This CDR3 reads CASSLDRGNGYTF. As DNA, the CDR3 is TGTGCCAGCAGCTTGGACAGGGGTAACGGCTACACCTTC.

The chain employs TRBV19 and TRBJ1-5, with D perhaps TRBD1 (5 bases). This CDR3 contains 16 residues. V was pared by 1 base and J by 0 bases, with 10 bases between. Germline V gene data show CDR1 as LNHDA and CDR2 as SQIVND (reference sequence). The CDR3 here is CASSIGQRYSNQPQHF. DNA for the CDR3: TGTGCCAGTAGTATAGGACAGCGTTATAGCAATCAGCCCCAGCATTTT.

The chain couples TRBV6-1 to TRBJ1-2; maybe TRBD1 (5 bases). Trimming pared 5 bases from V and 8 bases from J, leaving 12 bases between. The CDR3 runs 12 residues. Per the germline V gene, CDR1 is MNHNS and CDR2 is SASEGT. CDR3 in amino acids: CASSPGLRGYTF. CDR3 bases: TGTGCCAGCAGTCCGGGACTGAGGGGCTACACCTTC.

The V and J genes are TRBV11-2 and TRBJ1-1, with D possibly being TRBD1 (5 bases). The germline V gene has CDR1 SGHAT and CDR2 FQNNGV. V lost 4 bases to trimming and J lost 1 base, with 10 bases between them. The CDR3 runs 14 residues. CDR3 nucleotide sequence: TGTGCCAGCAGCTCCAGGGTTCAGAACACTGAAGCTTTCTTT. This codes for CASSSRVQNTEAFF.

This clone was seen a handful of times. The V call is TRBV7-9, the J call TRBJ1-5, with a tentative D call TRBD1 (6 bases). The CDR3 sequence is 15 residues long. V dropped 6 bases and J dropped 3 bases, with 15 bases sitting between them. Germline CDR1 SEHNR, CDR2 FQNEAQ (reference sequence). The CDR3 nucleotides are TGTGCCAGCAGTCTCGACAGGACCTTCAATCAGCCCCAGCATTTT. Translation gives CASSLDRTFNQPQHF.

This sequence joins TRBV11-3 and TRBJ2-5; possible D gene TRBD2, 6 bases. V lost 5 bases and J 1 base, leaving 14 bases between the germline ends. The CDR3 sequence is 15 residues long. CDR1 SGHNT and CDR2 YENEEA come from the germline V gene. CDR3 nucleotide sequence: TGTGCCAGCAGCCCGGGGCTGGGGGGCCAAGAGACCCAGTACTTC. Protein sequence: CASSPGLGGQETQYF.

The chain employs TRBV2 and TRBJ1-1; D is ambiguous. V was clipped by 6 bases and J by 1 base, with 12 bases between them. There are 14 residues in the CDR3. From germline, CDR1 is SNHLY and CDR2 FYNNEI. The CDR3 bases are TGTGCCAGCAGATCTCGGGATGAGAACACTGAAGCTTTCTTT. This gives the protein CASRSRDENTEAFF.

Worth noting for this clone: In the same sample, other DNA sequences code for this CDR3. V gene TRBV2 combines with J gene TRBJ1-1; D is ambiguous. Trimming cost V 3 bases and J 4 bases, with 12 bases left between them. CDR1 is SNHLY and CDR2 is FYNNEI in the germline V gene. CDR3 length: 14 amino acids. In nucleotides, the CDR3 is TGTGCCAGCAGTGACCCTTCCCCGAGCACTGAAGCTTTCTTT. Its translation: CASSDPSPSTEAFF.